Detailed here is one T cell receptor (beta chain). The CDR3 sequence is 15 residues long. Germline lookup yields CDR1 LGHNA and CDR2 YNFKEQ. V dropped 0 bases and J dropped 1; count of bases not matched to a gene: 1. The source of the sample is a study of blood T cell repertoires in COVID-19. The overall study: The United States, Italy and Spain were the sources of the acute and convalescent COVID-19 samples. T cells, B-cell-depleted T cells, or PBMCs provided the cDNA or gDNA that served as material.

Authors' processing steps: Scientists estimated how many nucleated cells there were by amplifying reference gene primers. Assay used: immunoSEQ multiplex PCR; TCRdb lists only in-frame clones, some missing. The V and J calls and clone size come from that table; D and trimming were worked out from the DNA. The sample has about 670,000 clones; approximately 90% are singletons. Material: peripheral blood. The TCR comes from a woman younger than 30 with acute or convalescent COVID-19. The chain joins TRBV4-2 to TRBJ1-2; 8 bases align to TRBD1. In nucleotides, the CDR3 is TGTGCCAGCAGCCAAGACGACAGGGGTAACTATGGCTACACCTTC. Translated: CASSQDDRGNYGYTF.